This T cell receptor (beta chain) was identified in a study of blood T cell repertoires in COVID-19. This clone was observed once. Repertoires were generated with immunoSEQ multiplex PCR, while TCRdb's copy carries only in-frame clones and drops some. The sample has 40,000 or so clones; about 90% are singletons. Input material: peripheral blood. The sequence came from a man between 60 and 75 years old with active or convalescent COVID-19.

The CDR3 DNA is TGTGCCAGCAGTTACGGCGAGCAGTACTTC. Encoded protein: CASSYGEQYF. The chain combines TRBV28 with TRBJ2-7; D remains ambiguous. The CDR3 sequence is 10 residues long. CDR1 and CDR2 (germline): MDHEN, SYDVKM. The ends were cut back, 4 bases at V and 6 bases at J, with 4 bases in the middle.